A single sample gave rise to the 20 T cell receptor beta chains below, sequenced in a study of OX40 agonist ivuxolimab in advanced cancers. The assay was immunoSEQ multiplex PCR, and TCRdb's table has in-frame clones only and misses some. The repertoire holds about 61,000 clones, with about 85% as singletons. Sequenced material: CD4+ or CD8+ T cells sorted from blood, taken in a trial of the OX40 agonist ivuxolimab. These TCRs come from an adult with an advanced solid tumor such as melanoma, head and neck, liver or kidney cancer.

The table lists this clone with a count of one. The CDR3 DNA is TGTGCCAGCAGCGTGGGGATCACAGGATTAGAGACCCAGTACTTC. This codes for CASSVGITGLETQYF. The rearrangement uses TRBV5-8 and TRBJ2-5, with a possible D match to TRBD1 (5 bases). The CDR3 covers 15 residues. V was trimmed by 4 bases and J by 4 bases, leaving 17 bases between them. Germline values: CDR1 SGHTS, CDR2 YDEGEE.

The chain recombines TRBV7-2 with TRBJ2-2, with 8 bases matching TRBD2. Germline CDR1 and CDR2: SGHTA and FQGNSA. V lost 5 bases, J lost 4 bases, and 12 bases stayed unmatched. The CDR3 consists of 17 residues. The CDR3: CASSQGPAGASTGELFF. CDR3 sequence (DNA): TGTGCCAGCAGCCAGGGGCCAGCGGGGGCCTCCACCGGGGAGCTGTTTTTT.

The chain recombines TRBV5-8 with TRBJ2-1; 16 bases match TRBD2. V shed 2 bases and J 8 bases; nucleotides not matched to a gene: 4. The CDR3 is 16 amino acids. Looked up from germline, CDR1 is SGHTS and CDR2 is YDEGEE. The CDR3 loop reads CASSFGTSGGAHEQFF. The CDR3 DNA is TGTGCCAGCAGCTTCGGGACTAGCGGGGGGGCCCATGAGCAGTTCTTC.

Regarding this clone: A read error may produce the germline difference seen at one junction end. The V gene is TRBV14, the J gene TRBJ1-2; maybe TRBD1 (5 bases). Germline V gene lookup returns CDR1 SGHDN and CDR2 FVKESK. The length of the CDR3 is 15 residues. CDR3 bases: TGTGCCAGCAGCCAGGCCCTCGGGGGATCCTATGGCCACACCTTC. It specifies CASSQALGGSYGHTF.

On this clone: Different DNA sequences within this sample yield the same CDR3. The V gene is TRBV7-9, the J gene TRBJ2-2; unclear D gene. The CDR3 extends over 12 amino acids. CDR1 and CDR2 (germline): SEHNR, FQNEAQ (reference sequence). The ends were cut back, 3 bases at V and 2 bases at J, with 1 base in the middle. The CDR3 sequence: CASSFNTGELFF. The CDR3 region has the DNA TGTGCCAGCAGCTTCAACACCGGGGAGCTGTTTTTT.

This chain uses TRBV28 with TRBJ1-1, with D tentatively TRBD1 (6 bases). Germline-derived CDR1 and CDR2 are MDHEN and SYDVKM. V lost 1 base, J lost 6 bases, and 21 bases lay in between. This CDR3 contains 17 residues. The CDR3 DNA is TGTGCCAGCAGTTTATTAAGTCTTAGGGACCAGGGGCCTGAAGCTTTCTTT. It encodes CASSLLSLRDQGPEAFF.

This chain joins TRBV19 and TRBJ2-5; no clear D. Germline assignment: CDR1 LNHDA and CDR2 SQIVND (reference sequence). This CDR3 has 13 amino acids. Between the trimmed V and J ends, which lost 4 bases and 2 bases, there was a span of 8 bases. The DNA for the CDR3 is TGTGCCAGTAGTAGACGGAGTCAAGAGACCCAGTACTTC. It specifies CASSRRSQETQYF.

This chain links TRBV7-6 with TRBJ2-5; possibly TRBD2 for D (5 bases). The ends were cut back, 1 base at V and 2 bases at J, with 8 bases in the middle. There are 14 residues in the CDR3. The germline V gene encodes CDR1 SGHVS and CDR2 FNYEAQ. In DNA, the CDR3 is TGTGCCAGCAGCTTAGAAGCGGCACAAGAGACCCAGTACTTC. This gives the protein CASSLEAAQETQYF.

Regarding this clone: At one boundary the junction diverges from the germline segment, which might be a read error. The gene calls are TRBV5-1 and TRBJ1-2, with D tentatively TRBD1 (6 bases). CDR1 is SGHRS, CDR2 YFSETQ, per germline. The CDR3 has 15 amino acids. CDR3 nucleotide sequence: TGCGCCAGCAGTCAGGGGCAGGGTGTTAACCATGGCTACACCTTC. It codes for CASSQGQGVNHGYTF.

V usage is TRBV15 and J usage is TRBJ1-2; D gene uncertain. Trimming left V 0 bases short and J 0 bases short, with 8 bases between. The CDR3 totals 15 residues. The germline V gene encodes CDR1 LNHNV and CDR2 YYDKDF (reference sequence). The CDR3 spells CATSRDGTSNYGYTF. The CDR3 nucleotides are TGTGCCACCAGCAGAGATGGCACCTCTAACTATGGCTACACCTTC.

The CDR3 region has the DNA TGTGCCAGCAGCTTGTTTTCTGGGCAGGGGGGAGATACGCAGTATTTT. It encodes CASSLFSGQGGDTQYF. This rearrangement joins TRBV5-6 to TRBJ2-3; possibly TRBD1 for D (7 bases). CDR3 length: 16 amino acids. Germline loops: CDR1 SGHDT, CDR2 YYEEEE. V lost 1 base and J 5 bases, leaving 17 bases between the germline ends.

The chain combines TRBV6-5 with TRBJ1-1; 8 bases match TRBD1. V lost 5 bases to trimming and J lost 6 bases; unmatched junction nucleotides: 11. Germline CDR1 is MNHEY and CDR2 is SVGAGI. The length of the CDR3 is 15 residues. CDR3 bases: TGTGCCAGCAGTCCCGGACAGGGCCTACTCGCTGAAGCTTTCTTT. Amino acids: CASSPGQGLLAEAFF.

As DNA, the CDR3 is TGTGCCAGTACCCCTCTAGCGGGGGGGCTCGGCGGGGAGCTGTTTTTT. Encoded protein: CASTPLAGGLGGELFF. This chain connects TRBV19 to TRBJ2-2; TRBD2 matches 12 bases. The CDR3 spans 16 residues. V was pared by 7 bases and J by 7 bases, with 10 bases of the junction left unmatched. Germline V gives CDR1 LNHDA, CDR2 SQIVND (reference sequence).

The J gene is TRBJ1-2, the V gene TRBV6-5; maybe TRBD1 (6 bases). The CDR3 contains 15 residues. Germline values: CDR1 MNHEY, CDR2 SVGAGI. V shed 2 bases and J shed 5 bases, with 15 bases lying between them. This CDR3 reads CASSYVRQGLYGYTF. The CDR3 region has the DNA TGTGCCAGCAGTTACGTCCGGCAGGGGCTATATGGCTACACCTTC.

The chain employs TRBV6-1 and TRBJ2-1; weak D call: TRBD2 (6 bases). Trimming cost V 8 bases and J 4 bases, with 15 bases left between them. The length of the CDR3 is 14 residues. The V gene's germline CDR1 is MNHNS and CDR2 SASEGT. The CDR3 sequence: CASDFGGAYNEQFF. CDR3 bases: TGTGCCAGCGACTTCGGCGGGGCGTACAATGAGCAGTTCTTC.

The CDR3 coding sequence is TGTGCCAGCAGCTTACCAAAGGGCTCCTACAATGAGCAGTTCTTC. Translated, it gives CASSLPKGSYNEQFF. The rearrangement uses TRBV7-9 and TRBJ2-1; D gene ambiguous. Germline loops: CDR1 SEHNR, CDR2 FQNEAQ (reference sequence). The CDR3 is made up of 15 amino acids. The ends were cut back, 2 bases at V and 0 bases at J, with 8 bases in the middle.

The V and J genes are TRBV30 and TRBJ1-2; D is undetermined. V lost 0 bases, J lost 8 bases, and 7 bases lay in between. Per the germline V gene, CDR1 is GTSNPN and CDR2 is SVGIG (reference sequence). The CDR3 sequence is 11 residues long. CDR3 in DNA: TGTGCCTGGAGTGTACGGACGGGCTACACCTTC. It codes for CAWSVRTGYTF.

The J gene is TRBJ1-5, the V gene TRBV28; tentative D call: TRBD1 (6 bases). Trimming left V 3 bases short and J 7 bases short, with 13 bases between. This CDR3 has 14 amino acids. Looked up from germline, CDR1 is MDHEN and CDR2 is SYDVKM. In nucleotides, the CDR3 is TGTGCCAGCAGTTTCGGTACAGGGACGCAGCCCCAGCATTTT. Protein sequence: CASSFGTGTQPQHF.

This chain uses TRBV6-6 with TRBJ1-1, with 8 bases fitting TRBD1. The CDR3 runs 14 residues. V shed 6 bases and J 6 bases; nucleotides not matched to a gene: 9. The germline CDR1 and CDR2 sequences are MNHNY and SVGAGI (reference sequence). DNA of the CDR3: TGTGCCAGCAGGACACCGGGACAGGTCCCTGAAGCTTTCTTT. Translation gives CASRTPGQVPEAFF.

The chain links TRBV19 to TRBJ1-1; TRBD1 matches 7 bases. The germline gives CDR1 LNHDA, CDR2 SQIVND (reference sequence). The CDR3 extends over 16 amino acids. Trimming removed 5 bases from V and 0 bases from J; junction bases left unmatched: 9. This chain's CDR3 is CASSPLKQGLNTEAFF. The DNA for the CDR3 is TGTGCCAGTAGTCCCCTCAAACAGGGGCTGAACACTGAAGCTTTCTTT.